This T cell receptor beta chain was observed in a study of blood T cell repertoires in COVID-19. For the study at large: Samples representing acute and convalescent COVID-19 were sourced from the United States, Italy and Spain. T cells, B-cell-depleted T cells, or PBMCs provided the cDNA or gDNA that served as material.

Source study methods: The assay estimated nucleated cells by amplifying reference gene primers. TCRdb's table, derived via immunoSEQ multiplex PCR, lists solely in-frame clones and lacks some. V and J calls and clone size are given by that table; D and trimming were obtained from the DNA. The table has under 300,000 clones, just under 85% seen once. V was pared by 2 bases and J by 6 bases, with 16 bases between. CDR1 and CDR2 (germline): KGHSY, FQNENV. This CDR3 is built from 15 residues. V and J are TRBV16 and TRBJ1-2; no clear D. Sequencing used peripheral blood. The TCR originated in a man aged 45-65 years with acute or convalescent COVID-19. CDR3 sequence reads: CASSQTSGIWDGYTF. CDR3 nucleotides: TGTGCCAGCAGCCAAACCTCGGGGATATGGGATGGCTACACCTTC. Full variable domain (outside the CDR3, taken from reference TRBV16 and TRBJ1-2): GEEVAQTPKHLVRGEGQKAKLYCAPIKGHSYVFWYQQVLKNEFKFLISFQNENVFDETGMPKERFSAKCLPNSPCSLEIQATKLEDSAVYFCASSQTSGIWDGYTFGSGTRLTVV.